This TCR beta chain was captured in a study of blood T cell repertoires in COVID-19. Study summary: COVID-19 samples from acute and convalescent phases originated in the United States, Italy and Spain. T cells, B-cell-depleted T cells, or PBMCs supplied cDNA or gDNA.

Original methodology: Estimation of nucleated cell counts relied on the amplification of reference gene primers. The protocol was immunoSEQ multiplex PCR, while the TCRdb copy is restricted to in-frame clones and leaves out a portion. For V, J and clone size, that table is used; D and trimming come from the DNA. The sample has roughly 66,000 clones, 91% seen once. The sequence was collected from a human donor in a cohort sampled during active COVID-19. The sequenced sample was peripheral blood.

CDR3 in amino acids: CASSRQANYGYTF. The CDR3, as DNA: TGTGCCAGCAGCCGACAAGCTAACTATGGCTACACCTTC. The V and J genes are TRBV7-2 and TRBJ1-2; D remains ambiguous. CDR1 SGHTA and CDR2 FQGNSA come from the germline V gene. Trimming left V 5 bases short and J 0 bases short, with 7 bases between. CDR3 length: 13 residues.